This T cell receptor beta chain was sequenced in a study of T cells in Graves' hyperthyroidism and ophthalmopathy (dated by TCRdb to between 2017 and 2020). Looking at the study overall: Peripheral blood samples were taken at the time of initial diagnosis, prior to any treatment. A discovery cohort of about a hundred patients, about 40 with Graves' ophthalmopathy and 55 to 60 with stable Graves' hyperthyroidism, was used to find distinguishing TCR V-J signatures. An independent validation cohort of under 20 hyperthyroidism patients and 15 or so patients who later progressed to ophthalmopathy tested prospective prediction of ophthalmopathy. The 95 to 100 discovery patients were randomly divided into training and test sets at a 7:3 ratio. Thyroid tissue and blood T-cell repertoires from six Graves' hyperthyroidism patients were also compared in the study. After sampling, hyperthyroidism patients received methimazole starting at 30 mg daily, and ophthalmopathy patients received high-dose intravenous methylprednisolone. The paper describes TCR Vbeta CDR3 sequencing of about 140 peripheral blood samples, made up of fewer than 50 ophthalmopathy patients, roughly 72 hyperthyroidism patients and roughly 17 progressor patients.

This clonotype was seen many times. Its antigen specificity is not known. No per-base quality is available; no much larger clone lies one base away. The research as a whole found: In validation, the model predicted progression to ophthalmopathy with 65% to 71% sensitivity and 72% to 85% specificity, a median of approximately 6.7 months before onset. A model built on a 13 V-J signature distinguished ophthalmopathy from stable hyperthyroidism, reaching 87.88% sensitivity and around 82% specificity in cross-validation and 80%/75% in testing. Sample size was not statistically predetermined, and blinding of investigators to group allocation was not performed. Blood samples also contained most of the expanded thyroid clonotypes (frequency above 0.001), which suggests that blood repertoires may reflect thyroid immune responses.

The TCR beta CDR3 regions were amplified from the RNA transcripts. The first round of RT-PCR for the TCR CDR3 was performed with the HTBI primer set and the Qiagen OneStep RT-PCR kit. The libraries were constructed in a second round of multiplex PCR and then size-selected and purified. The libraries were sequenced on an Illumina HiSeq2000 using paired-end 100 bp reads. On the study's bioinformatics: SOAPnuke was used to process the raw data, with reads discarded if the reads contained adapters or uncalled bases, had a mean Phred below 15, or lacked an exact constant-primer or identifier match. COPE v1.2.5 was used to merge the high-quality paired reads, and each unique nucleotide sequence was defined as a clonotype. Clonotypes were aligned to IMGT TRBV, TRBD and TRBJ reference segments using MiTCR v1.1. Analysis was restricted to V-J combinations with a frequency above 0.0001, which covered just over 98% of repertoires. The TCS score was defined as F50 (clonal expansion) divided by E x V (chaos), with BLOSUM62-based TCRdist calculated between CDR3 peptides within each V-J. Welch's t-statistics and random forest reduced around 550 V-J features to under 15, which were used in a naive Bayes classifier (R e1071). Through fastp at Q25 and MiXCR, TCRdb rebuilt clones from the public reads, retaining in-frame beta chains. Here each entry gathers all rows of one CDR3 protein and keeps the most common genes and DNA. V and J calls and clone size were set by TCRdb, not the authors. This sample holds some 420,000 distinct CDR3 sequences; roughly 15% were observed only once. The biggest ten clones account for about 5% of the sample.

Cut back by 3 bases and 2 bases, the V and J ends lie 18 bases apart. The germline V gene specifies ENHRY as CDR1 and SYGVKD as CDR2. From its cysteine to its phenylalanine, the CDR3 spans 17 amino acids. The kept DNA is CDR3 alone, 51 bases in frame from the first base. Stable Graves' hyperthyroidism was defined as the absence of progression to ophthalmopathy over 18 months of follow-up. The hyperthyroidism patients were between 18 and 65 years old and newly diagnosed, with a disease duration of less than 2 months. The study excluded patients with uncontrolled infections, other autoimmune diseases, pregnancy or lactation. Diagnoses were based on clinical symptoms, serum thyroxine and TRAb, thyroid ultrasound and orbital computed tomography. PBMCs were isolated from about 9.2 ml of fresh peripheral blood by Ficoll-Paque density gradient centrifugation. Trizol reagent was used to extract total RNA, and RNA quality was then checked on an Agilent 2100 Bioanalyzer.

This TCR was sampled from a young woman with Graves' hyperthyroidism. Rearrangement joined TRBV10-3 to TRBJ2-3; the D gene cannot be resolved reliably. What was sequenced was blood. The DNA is TGTGCCATCAGTGACAAAGTGTCCGGGTGGTCCACAGATACGCAGTATTTT. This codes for CAISDKVSGWSTDTQYF.